This T cell receptor beta chain derives from a study of blood T cell repertoires in COVID-19. Whole-study context: The cDNA or gDNA used as material had been derived from T cells, B-cell-depleted T cells, or PBMCs.

CDR1 is MDHEN and CDR2 is SYDVKM in the germline V gene. The ends lost 7 bases at V and 3 bases at J; junction bases unmatched: 8. There are 15 residues in the CDR3. Residents of 24 US areas, aged roughly 18 to 90 years, made up the participants. Cohorts were assigned according to the clinical history that participants reported. Libraries were prepared by immunoSEQ multiplex PCR; TCRdb keeps only in-frame clonotypes and omits some of them. The table records about 180,000 clones, 86% of them present only once. The sequence derives from a woman aged 25 to 45 who had recovered from COVID-19. Sequencing used PBMCs or T cells enriched from blood (not recorded which). This chain joins TRBV28 and TRBJ2-7, with TRBD1 identical over 11 bases. CDR3 in amino acids: CASNPAGTGGYEQYF. The CDR3 DNA sequence: TGTGCCAGCAACCCCGCCGGGACAGGGGGCTACGAGCAGTACTTC.